Sequencing of this T cell receptor (beta chain) was carried out in a study of cytomegalovirus exposure and HLA in healthy donors. The study ran its PCR with 60 Vbeta and 13 Jbeta primers. The repertoire was sequenced with immunoSEQ multiplex PCR; TCRdb's copy has only in-frame clones and lacks some. The table lists about 190,000 clones, 70% to 80% of them singletons. Trimming removed 5 bases from V and 2 bases from J; junction bases left unmatched: 11. This CDR3 comprises 17 residues. CDR1 and CDR2 (germline): SNHLY, FYNNEI. The chain combines TRBV2 with TRBJ2-4, with TRBD2 matching 8 bases. The sequencing sample was made of PBMCs. This sequence originates from a woman aged 45-65 years in good health and CMV-seronegative. The CDR3 loop reads CASSPLAGGGSKNIQYF. DNA of the CDR3: TGTGCCAGCAGTCCGCTAGCGGGCGGTGGGTCCAAAAACATTCAGTACTTC.